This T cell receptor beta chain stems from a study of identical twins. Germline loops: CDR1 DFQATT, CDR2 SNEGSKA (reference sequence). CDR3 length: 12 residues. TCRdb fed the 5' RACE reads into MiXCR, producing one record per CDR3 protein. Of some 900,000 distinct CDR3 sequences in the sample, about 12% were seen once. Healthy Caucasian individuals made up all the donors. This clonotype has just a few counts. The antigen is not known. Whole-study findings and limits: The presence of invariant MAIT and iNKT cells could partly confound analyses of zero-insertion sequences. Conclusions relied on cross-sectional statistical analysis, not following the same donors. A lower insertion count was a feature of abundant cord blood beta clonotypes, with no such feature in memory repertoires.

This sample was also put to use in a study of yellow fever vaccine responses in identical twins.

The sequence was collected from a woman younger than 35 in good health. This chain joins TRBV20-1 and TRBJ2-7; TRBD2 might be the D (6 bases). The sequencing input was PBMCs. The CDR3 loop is CNIKGGDYEQYV. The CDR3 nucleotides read TGCAATATAAAGGGAGGTGACTACGAGCAGTACGTC.